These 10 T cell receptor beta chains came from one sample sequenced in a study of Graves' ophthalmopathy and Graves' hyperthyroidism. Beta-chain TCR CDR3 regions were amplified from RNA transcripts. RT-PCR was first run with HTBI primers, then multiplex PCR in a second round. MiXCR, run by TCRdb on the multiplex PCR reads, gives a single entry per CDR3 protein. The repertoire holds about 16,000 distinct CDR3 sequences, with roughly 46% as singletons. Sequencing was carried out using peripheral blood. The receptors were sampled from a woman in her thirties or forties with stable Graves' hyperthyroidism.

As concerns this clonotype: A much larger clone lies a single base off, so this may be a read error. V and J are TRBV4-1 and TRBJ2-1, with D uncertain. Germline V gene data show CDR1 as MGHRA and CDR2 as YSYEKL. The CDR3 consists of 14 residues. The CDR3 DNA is TGCGCCAGCAGCCAAGAAGGCCCAGTGAATGGGCAGTTCTTC. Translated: CASSQEGPVNGQFF.

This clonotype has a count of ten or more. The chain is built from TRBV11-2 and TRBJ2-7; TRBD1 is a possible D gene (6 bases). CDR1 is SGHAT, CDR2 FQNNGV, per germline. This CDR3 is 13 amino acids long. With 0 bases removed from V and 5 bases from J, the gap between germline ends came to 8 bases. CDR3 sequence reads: CASSLDAGDEQYF. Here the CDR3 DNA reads TGTGCCAGCAGCTTAGATGCAGGGGACGAGCAGTACTTC.

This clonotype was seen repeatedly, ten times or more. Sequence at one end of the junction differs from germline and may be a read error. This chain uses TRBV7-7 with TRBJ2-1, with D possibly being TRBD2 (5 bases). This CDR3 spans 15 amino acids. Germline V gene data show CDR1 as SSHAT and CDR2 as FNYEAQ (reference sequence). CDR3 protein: CASSPGIGVYNEQFF. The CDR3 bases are TGTGCTAGCAGCCCGGGGATCGGCGTCTACAATGAGCAGTTCTTC.

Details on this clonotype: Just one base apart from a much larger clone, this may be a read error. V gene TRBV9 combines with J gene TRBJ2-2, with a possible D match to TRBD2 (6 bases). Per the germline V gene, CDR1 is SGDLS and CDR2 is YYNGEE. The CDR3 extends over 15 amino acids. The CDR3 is CVSSGSGDNTGELFF. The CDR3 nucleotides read TGTGTCAGCAGCGGTAGCGGAGACAACACCGGGGAGCTGTTTTTT.

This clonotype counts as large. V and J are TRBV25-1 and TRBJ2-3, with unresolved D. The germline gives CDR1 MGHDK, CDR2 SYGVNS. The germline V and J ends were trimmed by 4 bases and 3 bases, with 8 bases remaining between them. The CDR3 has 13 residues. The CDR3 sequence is CASSARETDTQYF. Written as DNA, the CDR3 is TGTGCCAGCAGTGCTCGAGAAACAGATACGCAGTATTTT.

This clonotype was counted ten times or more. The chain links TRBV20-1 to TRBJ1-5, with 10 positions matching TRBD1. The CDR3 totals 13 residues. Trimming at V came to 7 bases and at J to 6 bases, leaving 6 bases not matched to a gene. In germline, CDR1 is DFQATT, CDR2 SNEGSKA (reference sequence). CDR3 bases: TGCAGTGTGGGGACAGGGGCGCCTCAGCCCCAGCATTTT. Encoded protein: CSVGTGAPQPQHF.

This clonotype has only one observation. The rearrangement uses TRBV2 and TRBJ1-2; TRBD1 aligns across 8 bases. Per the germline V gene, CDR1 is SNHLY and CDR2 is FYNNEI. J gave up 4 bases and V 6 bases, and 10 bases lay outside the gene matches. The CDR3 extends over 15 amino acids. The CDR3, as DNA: TGTGCCAGCAGCCCGTGGGGACAGGAGTTCTATGGCTACACCTTC. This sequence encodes CASSPWGQEFYGYTF.

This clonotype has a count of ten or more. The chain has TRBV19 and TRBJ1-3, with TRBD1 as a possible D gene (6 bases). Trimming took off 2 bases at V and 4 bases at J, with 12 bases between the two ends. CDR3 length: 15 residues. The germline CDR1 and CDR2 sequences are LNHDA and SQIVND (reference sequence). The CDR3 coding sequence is TGTGCCAGTAGTATAATTCCGGGGGCGGGAAACACCATATATTTT. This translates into CASSIIPGAGNTIYF.

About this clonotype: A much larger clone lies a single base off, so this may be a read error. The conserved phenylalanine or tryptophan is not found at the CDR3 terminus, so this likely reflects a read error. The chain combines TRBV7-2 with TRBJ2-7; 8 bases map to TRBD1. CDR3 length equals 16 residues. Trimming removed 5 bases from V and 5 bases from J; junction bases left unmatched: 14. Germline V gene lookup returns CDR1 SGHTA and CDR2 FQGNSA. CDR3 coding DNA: TGTGCCAGCAGCACGACGGGACAGGTTGAATTCCACGAGCAGTACTGC. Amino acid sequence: CASSTTGQVEFHEQYC.

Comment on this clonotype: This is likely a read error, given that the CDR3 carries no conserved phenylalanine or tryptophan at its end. The CDR3 region has the DNA TGTGCCAGCAGTGAAAAGGGTTTGGGGTCCTACAATGAGCAGTTCTCC. Translating it yields CASSEKGLGSYNEQFS. This chain connects TRBV6-4 to TRBJ2-1; the D is unclear. Trimming took off 3 bases at V and 1 base at J, with 13 bases between the two ends. This CDR3 region has 16 residues. The germline CDR1 and CDR2 sequences are MRHNA and SNTAGT.